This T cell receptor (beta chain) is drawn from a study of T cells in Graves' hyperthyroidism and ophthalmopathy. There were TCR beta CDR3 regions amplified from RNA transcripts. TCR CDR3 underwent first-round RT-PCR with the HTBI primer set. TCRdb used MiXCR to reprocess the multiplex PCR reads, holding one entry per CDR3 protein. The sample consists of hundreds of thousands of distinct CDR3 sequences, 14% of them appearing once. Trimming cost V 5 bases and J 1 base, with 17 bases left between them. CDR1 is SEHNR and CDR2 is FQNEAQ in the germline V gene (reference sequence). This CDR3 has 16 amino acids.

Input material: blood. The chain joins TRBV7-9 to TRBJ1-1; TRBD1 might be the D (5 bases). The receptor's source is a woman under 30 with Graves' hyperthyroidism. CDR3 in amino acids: CASSMKSPGRNTEAFF. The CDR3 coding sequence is TGTGCCAGCAGCATGAAATCTCCAGGGAGGAACACTGAAGCTTTCTTT.